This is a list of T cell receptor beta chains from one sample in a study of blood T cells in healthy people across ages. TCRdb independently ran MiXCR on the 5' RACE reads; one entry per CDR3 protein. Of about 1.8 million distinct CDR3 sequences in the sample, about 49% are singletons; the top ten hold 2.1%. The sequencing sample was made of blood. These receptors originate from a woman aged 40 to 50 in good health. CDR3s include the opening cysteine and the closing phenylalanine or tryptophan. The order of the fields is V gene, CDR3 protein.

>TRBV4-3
CASRETSGGSSYEQYF
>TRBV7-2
CASCRTADQETQYF
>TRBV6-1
CASFYGSNQPQHF
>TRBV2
CASRIGGEYNEQFF
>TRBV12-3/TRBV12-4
CASRSTGENEKLFF
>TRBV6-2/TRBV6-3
CASSRNTGGTGELFF
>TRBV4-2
CASSPTGLAGTSTDTQYF
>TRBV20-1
CSARDPAPNEQYF
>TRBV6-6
CASSPPRSSPLHF
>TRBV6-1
CASSEPDRRAYEQYF
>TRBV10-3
CAISTPNYGYTF
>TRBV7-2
CASSLAGLAGGNTGELFF
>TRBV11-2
CASSSHQIYEQYF
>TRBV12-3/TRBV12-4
CASSFQMNSPLHF
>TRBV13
CASSTSGTGELFF
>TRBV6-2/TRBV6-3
CASRGEDRVTGELFF
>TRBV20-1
CSAWGGAGANVLTF
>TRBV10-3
CATGGWQNEKLFF
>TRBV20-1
CSASRRSSYEQYF
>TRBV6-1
CASSDPGSGESTDTQYF
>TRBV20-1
CSTVDPYEQYF
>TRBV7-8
CASGGDREETQYF
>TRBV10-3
CAISQGSYNEQFF